This entry features one T cell receptor (beta chain) sequence. Its matching antigen is unknown. CDR1 is SGHTA, CDR2 FQGNSA, per germline. Trimming removed 1 base from V and 9 bases from J, with 7 bases in between. The CDR3 extends over 12 amino acids. Unique molecular identifiers were built into the TCR beta cDNA libraries. Using its own MiXCR run on the PCR reads, TCRdb lists one record per CDR3 protein. The sample contains approximately 770,000 distinct CDR3 sequences, around 46% of which appear only once. The source of the sample is a study of post-analysis software for immune sequencing data. Study-level information: Patients had relapsing-remitting, secondary progressive or progressive-relapsing multiple sclerosis; some lacked subtype.

Study-wide points: Five TRBV segments occurring more often in patients than controls included TRBV5-6, TRBV5-1 and TRBV20-1.

This chain connects TRBV7-2 to TRBJ2-1; the D is unclear. This receptor was obtained from a girl between 10 and 17 years old with multiple sclerosis. The sequencing sample was made of blood. For the CDR3, the DNA is TGTGCCAGCAGCTTAGAAGTTGTTGAGCAGTTCTTC. It yields the protein CASSLEVVEQFF.